This is a list of T cell receptor beta chains from one sample in a study of OX40 agonist ivuxolimab in advanced cancers. The protocol was immunoSEQ multiplex PCR, while the TCRdb copy is restricted to in-frame clones and leaves out a portion. This table holds tens of thousands of clones, less than 95% found once. This specimen was CD4+ or CD8+ T cells sorted from blood, taken in a trial of the OX40 agonist ivuxolimab. The origin of the receptors is an adult with an advanced solid tumor such as melanoma, head and neck, liver or kidney cancer. Each CDR3 is given with its conserved first and last residue. Each record gives: V gene, CDR3 protein.

TRBV11-2 CASSLEGQTYNEQFF
TRBV7-9 CASSPNMIEAFF
TRBV4-1 CASSQSGPLGVGTQYF
TRBV27 CASSFPVRTLSGNTIYF
TRBV11-3 CASSFAVASGGIYNEQFF
TRBV4-3 CASSQRLDTEAFF
TRBV2 CATDPGQGTDTQYF
TRBV5-5 CASSSQGGNSPLHF
TRBV27 CASSLTSGRPAGTDTQYF
TRBV6-1 CASSEAVRLNTEAFF
TRBV7-6 CASSLGLVGETDTQYF
TRBV6-6 CGVRGGPYNEQFF
TRBV6-1 CASSEMVGNTEAFF
TRBV5-4 CASSFQVGGTEAFF
TRBV10-2 CASSGPSGKEDTQYF
TRBV7-9 CASSFGGNTYEQYF
TRBV7-8 CASSPSRGGRADTQYF
TRBV6-5 CASSYSTARAYEQYF
TRBV11-1 CASSPRGGDTEAFF
TRBV11-3 CASGGDSPNYGYTF
TRBV5-6 CASSEDQSPLHF
TRBV18 CASSPMPGGRELFF
TRBV2 CASSEREGATQYF
TRBV28 CASSLLGQEGNQPQHF
TRBV7-2 CASSLARAGAGYEQYF
TRBV30 CAWSVTGRGYGYTF
TRBV29-1 CSVRPERDEQYF
TRBV11-3 CASSLSWDGNTEAFF
TRBV7-8 CASSLEGYRGQRDYEQYF
TRBV6-5 CASSYGTGANGYTF
TRBV11-3 CASSQSGAPPNYGYTF
TRBV9 CASSVAGRGDNSPLHF
TRBV28 CASTGPRGQTNEKLFF
TRBV11-1 CASSSNGQGINNEQFF
TRBV10-3 CAISTTGDGQPQHF
TRBV28 CASSLAPQPQHF
TRBV6-6 CASSPDSPGNSPLHF
TRBV2 CASSGGLAGTGELFF
TRBV7-2 CASSPRWTSGLSSYEQYF
TRBV5-6 CASSLRSGNHHYGYTF